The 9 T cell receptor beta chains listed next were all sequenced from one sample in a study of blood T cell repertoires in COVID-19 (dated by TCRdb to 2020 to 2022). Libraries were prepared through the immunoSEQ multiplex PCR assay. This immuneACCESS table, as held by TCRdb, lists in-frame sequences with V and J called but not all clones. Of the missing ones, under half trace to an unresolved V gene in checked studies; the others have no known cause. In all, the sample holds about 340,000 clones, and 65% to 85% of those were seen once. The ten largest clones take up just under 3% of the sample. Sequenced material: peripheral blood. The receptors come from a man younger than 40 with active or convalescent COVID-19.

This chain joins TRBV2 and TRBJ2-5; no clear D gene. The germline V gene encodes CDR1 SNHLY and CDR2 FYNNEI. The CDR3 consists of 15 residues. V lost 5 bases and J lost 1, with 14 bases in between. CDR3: CASSFTRLSQETQYF. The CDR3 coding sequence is TGTGCCAGCAGTTTTACTCGTCTTTCCCAAGAGACCCAGTACTTC.

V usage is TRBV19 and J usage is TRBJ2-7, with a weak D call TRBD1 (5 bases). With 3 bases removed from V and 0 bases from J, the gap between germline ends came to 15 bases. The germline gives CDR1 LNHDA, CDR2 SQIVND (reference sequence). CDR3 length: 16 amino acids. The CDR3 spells CASSINRQTSSYEQYF. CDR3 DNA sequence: TGTGCCAGTAGTATCAACAGGCAAACCAGCTCCTACGAGCAGTACTTC.

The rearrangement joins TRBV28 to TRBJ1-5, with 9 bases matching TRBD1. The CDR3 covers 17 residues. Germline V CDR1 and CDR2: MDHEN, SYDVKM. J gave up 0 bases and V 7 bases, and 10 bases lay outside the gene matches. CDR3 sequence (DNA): TGTGCCAGCACCCCTCCGGGACAGGGAGGTAGCAATCAGCCCCAGCATTTT. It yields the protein CASTPPGQGGSNQPQHF.

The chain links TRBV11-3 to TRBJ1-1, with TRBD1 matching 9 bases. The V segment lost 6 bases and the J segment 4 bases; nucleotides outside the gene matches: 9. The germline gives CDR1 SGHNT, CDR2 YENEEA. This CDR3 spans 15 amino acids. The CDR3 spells CASSRGGQGSTEAFF. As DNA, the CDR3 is TGTGCCAGCAGTCGAGGGGGACAGGGTAGCACTGAAGCTTTCTTT.

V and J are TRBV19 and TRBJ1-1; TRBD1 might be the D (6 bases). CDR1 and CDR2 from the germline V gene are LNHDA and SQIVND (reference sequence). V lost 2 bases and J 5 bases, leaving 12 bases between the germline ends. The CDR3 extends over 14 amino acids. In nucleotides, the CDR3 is TGTGCCAGTAGTATACGAGGGGGGGTGACTGAAGCTTTCTTT. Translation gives CASSIRGGVTEAFF.

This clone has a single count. CDR3 DNA sequence: TGTGCCAGCACCTGGGGGGGACAGGGCTTCTACAATGAGCAGTTCTTC. Translation gives CASTWGGQGFYNEQFF. The chain joins TRBV27 to TRBJ2-1, with 9 bases aligning to TRBD1. The germline V gene has CDR1 MNHEY and CDR2 SMNVEV (reference sequence). V dropped 7 bases and J dropped 3; count of bases not matched to a gene: 10. CDR3 length equals 16 residues.

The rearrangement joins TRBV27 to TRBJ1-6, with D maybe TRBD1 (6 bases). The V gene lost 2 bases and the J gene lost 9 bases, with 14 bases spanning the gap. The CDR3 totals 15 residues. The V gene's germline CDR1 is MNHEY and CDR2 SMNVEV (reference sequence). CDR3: CASSLNRVKGSPLHF. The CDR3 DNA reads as TGTGCCAGCAGTTTAAACAGGGTGAAGGGTTCACCCCTCCACTTT.

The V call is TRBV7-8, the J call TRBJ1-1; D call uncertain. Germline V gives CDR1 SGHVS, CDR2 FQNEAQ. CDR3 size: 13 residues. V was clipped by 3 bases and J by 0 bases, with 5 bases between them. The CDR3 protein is CASSFGLNTEAFF. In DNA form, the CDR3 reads TGTGCCAGCAGCTTTGGGCTGAACACTGAAGCTTTCTTT.

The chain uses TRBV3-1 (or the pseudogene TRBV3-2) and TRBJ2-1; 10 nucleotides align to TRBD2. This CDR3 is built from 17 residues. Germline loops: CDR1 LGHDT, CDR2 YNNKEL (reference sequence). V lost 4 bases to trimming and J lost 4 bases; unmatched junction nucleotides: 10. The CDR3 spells CASSLLGAGGLYNEQFF. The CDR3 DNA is TGTGCCAGCAGCCTCCTAGGAGCGGGGGGGCTTTACAATGAGCAGTTCTTC.